Described below is a single T cell receptor beta chain sequence and its context. In its sample, this clonotype was seen a few times. What this receptor recognizes is not known. No base quality values were provided; no much bigger clone lies one nucleotide off. The V and J ends are trimmed by 5 bases and 0 bases, leaving 14 bases between them. Based on the germline V gene (reference sequence), the CDR1 and CDR2 sequences are DFQATT and SNEGSKA. The CDR3, from cysteine to phenylalanine, totals 14 residues. This entry keeps only the CDR3 DNA: 42 bases, framed from base 1. Library method: 5' RACE. Sequencing took place on an Illumina HiSeq 2500. A second roughly 6 to 12 cycle PCR used a sample-barcoded 5' primer and a J-beta primer mix. A unique molecular identifier was introduced onto each TCR beta cDNA molecule by a template-switch 5' adaptor carrying 12 random nucleotides. At least 3 million CDR3-containing paired-end reads were obtained from each sample. The Mint cDNA synthesis kit, primed by a TRBC-specific oligonucleotide, was used to synthesize first-strand cDNA from all RNA. Following uracil-DNA glycosylase treatment, a first 18-cycle PCR with universal primers M1SS and BC2_uni_R was performed on all cDNA. The study's processing was this. For normalization, 1 million high-quality reads were randomly selected from each sample, with every read carrying a distinct molecular identifier. Instead of being binned into consensus sequences, reads with shared molecular identifiers were discarded. MiTCR, run with a Q25 quality threshold and the strictest error-elimination algorithm, handled CDR3 identification, clonotype clustering and error correction. A nonparametric unseen species model with Euler transformation was used to estimate lower-bound total TCR beta diversity. Using fastp at Q25 and MiXCR, TCRdb reprocessed the public reads and kept productive beta chains. Rows merge per CDR3 protein into single entries with the most common DNA and genes. TCRdb's processing, not the study's, gives the V and J calls here. The sample table shows hundreds of thousands of distinct CDR3 sequences, and about 42% are seen once. The biggest ten clones account for roughly 19% of the sample.

The 39 donors, aged about 6 to 95 years, were systemically healthy Caucasian individuals from Russia. About 10 milliliters of peripheral blood were collected from each donor into EDTA-treated Vacutainer tubes. Ficoll-Paque density-gradient centrifugation was used to isolate PBMCs, with at least 7 million obtained per sample. Total RNA was extracted from PBMCs with Trizol reagent, with at least 5.5 micrograms obtained per sample. Naive CD45RAhigh/CD27high T cell percentages were measured by flow cytometry on a PBMC aliquot from every donor. This sample is part of a study of blood T cells in healthy people across ages (dated by TCRdb to between 2015 and 2017). The study in broad terms: In model experiments, template switching captured about one uniquely barcoded TCR beta cDNA molecule for every two T cells. Four age groups were formed from the donors: young (average 16 years), middle-aged (approximately 41), aged (roughly 59) and long-lived (82). Donors of different ages were randomly distributed across sequencing lanes to avoid experimental bias. Age-related changes in TCR beta repertoire diversity were measured in the study by deep sequencing normalized with unique cDNA molecular identifiers. Using the same blood draw, the study looked at two additional independent replicas of 1 million unique cDNA reads for two donors, one aged 18 to 29 and the other aged 80 or older. What the authors observed across the whole study: Compared with the aged group, more naive CD4+ T cells, fewer expanded clones and increased TCR diversity were shown by the long-lived group, suggesting age selection. There was a strong correlation between observed TCR beta diversity and the percentage of naive T cells measured by flow cytometry. As age increased, observed TCR beta diversity per million T cells dropped in a roughly linear way, and a significant reduction was already evident by age roughly 36. Bulk unsorted PBMC profiling prevented conclusive comparison of naive and antigen-experienced compartments. Because the CMV infection status of the donors was unknown, age-related changes in expanded clonotypes may potentially have been confounded. Estimates of total diversity based on one million sequenced T cells were regarded as lower bounds and as underestimates.

What was sequenced was blood. The TCR originated in a man in his 60s in good health. The chain joins TRBV20-1 to TRBJ2-7; the D region is possibly TRBD1 or TRBD2, each matching across 5 bases. The sequenced DNA: TGCAGTGCTGGGGACGCACAACGCTCCTACGAGCAGTACTTC. The translation is CSAGDAQRSYEQYF.